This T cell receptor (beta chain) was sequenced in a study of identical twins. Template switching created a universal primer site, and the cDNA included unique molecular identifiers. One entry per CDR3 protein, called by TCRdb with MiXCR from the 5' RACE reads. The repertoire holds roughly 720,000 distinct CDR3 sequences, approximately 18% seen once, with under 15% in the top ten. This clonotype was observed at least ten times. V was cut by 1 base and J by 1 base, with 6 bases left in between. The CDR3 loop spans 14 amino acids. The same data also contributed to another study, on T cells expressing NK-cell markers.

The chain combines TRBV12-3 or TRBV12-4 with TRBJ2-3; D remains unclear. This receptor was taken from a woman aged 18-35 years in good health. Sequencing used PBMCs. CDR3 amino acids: CASSLGSRTDTQYF. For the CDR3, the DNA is TGTGCCAGCAGTTTAGGTTCACGCACAGATACGCAGTATTTT.